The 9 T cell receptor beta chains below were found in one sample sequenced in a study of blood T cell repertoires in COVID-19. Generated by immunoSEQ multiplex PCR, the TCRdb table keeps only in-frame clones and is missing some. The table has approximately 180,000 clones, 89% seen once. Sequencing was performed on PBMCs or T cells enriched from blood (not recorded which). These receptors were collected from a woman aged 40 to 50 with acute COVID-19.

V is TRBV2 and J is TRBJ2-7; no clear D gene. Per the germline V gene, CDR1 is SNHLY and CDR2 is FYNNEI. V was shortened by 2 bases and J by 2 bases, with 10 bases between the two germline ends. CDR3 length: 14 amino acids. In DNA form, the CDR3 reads TGTGCCAGCAGTGAAAGCAGGTATGCCTACGAGCAGTACTTC. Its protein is CASSESRYAYEQYF.

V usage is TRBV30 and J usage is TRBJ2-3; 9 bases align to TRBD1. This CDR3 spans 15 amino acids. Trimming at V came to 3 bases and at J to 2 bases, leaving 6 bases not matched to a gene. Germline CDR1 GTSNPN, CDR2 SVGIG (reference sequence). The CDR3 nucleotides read TGTGCCTGGAGCGCCGGGACAGGGATCACAGATACGCAGTATTTT. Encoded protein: CAWSAGTGITDTQYF.

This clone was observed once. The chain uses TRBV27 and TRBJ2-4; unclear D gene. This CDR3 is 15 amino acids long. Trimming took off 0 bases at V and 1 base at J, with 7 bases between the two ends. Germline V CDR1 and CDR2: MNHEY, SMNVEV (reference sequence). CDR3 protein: CASSLSSPAKNIQYF. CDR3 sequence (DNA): TGTGCCAGCAGTTTATCGAGCCCGGCCAAAAACATTCAGTACTTC.

The CDR3 DNA sequence: TGTGCCAGCAGTAAGGGACAGACTTACTCCTACGAGCAGTACTTC. This translates into CASSKGQTYSYEQYF. The chain has TRBV14 and TRBJ2-7; 7 nucleotides line up with TRBD1. The CDR3 extends over 15 amino acids. With 6 bases clipped from V and 0 bases from J, the junction kept 8 bases outside the gene matches. The germline V gene encodes CDR1 SGHDN and CDR2 FVKESK.

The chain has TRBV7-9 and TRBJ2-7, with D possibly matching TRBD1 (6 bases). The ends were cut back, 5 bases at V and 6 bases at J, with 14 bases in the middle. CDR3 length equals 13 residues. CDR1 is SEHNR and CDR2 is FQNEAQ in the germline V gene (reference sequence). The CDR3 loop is CASSLGTIAEQYF. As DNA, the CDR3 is TGTGCCAGCAGCCTCGGGACAATCGCCGAGCAGTACTTC. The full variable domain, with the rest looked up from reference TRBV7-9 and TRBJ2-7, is DTGVSQNPRHKITKRGQNVTFRCDPISEHNRLYWYRQTLGQGPEFLTYFQNEAQLEKSRLLSDRFSAERPKGSFSTLEIQRTEQGDSAMYLCASSLGTIAEQYFGPGTRLTVT.

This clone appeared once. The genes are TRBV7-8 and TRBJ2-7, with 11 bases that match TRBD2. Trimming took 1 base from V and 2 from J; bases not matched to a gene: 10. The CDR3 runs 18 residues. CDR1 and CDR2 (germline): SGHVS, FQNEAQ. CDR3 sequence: CASSLDWASGGSTYEQYF. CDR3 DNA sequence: TGTGCCAGCAGCTTAGATTGGGCTAGCGGGGGGTCGACCTACGAGCAGTACTTC. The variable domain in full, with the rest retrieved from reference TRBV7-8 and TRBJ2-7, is GAGVSQSPRYKVAKRGQDVALRCDPISGHVSLFWYQQALGQGPEFLTYFQNEAQLDKSGLPSDRFFAERPEGSVSTLKIQRTQQEDSAVYLCASSLDWASGGSTYEQYFGPGTRLTVT.

CDR3 in DNA: TGTGCCAGCAGTCCAACCGGGCGGGGGGCCCCCTACAATGAGCAGTTCTTC. Protein sequence: CASSPTGRGAPYNEQFF. V usage is TRBV7-3 and J usage is TRBJ2-1; 8 bases agree with TRBD2. The CDR3 has 17 amino acids. J was trimmed by 2 bases and V by 6 bases; bases with no gene match: 12. In germline, CDR1 is SGHTA, CDR2 FQGTGA.

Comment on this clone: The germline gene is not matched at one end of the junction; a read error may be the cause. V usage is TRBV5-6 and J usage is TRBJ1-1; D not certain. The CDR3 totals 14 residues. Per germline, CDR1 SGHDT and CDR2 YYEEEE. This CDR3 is CASTFGLRNAEAFF. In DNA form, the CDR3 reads TGTGCCAGCACCTTCGGACTTAGGAACGCTGAAGCTTTCTTT.

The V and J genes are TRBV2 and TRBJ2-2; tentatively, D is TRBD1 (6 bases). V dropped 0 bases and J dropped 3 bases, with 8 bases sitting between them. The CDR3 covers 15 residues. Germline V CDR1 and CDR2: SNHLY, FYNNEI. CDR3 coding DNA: TGTGCCAGCAGTGAAGCCACAGGGTACACCGGGGAGCTGTTTTTT. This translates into CASSEATGYTGELFF.